This T cell receptor beta chain is drawn from a study of OX40 agonist ivuxolimab in advanced cancers. Study as a whole: The study reported partial responses in three patients: one hepatocellular carcinoma, two cutaneous melanoma. Study-level findings and limits: Not determined was the antigen specificity of the expanded peripheral T cells. Relative to CD4+ cells, CD8+ T cells on average had more expanded clones.

Libraries were prepared by immunoSEQ multiplex PCR; TCRdb keeps only in-frame clonotypes and omits some of them. The table has about 18,000 clones, 80% to 90% seen once. About this clone: Its antigen is not known.

The study sampled blood at baseline, cycle 4 day 1, and cycle 7 day 1. V was cut by 8 bases and J by 2 bases, with 11 bases left in between. Germline loops: CDR1 MNHEY, CDR2 SMNVEV (reference sequence). This CDR3 has 13 residues. The TCR originated in an adult with an advanced solid tumor such as melanoma, head and neck, liver or kidney cancer. Sequencing used CD4+ or CD8+ T cells sorted from blood, obtained in a trial of the OX40 agonist ivuxolimab. V usage is TRBV27 and J usage is TRBJ2-3; D ambiguous. The CDR3 region is CASGWTFTDTQYF. The DNA for the CDR3 is TGTGCCAGCGGCTGGACCTTCACAGATACGCAGTATTTT.